The 7 T cell receptor beta chains below all came from one sample that was sequenced in a study of shared clonotypes between healthy human individuals. Only in-frame clones appear in the TCRdb table, and some are missing; sequencing was by immunoSEQ multiplex PCR. The sample contains 2 million to 2.5 million clones, 80% to 95% of which appear only once. The sequenced sample consisted of naive CD4+ T cells from PBMCs. This sample's subset: CD45RA+ positively selected. The source of these receptors is a man aged 18 to 30 in good health. Some clones in this sample may be carry-over from other donors' samples.

The rearrangement links TRBV19 to TRBJ2-1; TRBD2 matches 8 bases. Germline trimming cut 3 bases from V and 3 bases from J; bases unmatched to any gene: 4. This CDR3 comprises 15 residues. CDR1 and CDR2 (germline): LNHDA, SQIVND (reference sequence). This chain's CDR3 is CASSIPGLGYNEQFF. The CDR3, as DNA: TGTGCCAGTAGTATCCCGGGACTAGGCTACAATGAGCAGTTCTTC.

V usage is TRBV9 and J usage is TRBJ2-1, with no clear D. The germline V gene has CDR1 SGDLS and CDR2 YYNGEE. CDR3 length: 13 residues. Trimming stripped 1 base from V and 2 bases from J, with 4 bases between. The CDR3 sequence: CASSVSPYNEQFF. The CDR3 bases are TGTGCCAGCAGCGTATCTCCCTACAATGAGCAGTTCTTC.

CDR3 sequence (DNA): TGTGCCAGCAGCTGGGGACTAGCGGGGGAAACCGGGGAGCTGTTTTTT. Amino acids: CASSWGLAGETGELFF. The chain recombines TRBV9 with TRBJ2-2, with 14 bases matching TRBD2. Per germline, CDR1 SGDLS and CDR2 YYNGEE. J lost 5 bases, V lost 4 bases, and 4 bases had no gene match. This CDR3 contains 16 residues.

The chain recombines TRBV28 with TRBJ2-1; no firm D call. There are 13 residues in the CDR3. The V end lost 5 bases, the J end lost 10 bases, and 15 bases lay between the germline ends. Germline-derived CDR1 and CDR2 are MDHEN and SYDVKM. In DNA, the CDR3 is TGTGCCAGCAGTCTTACCGGGTATGAGGAGCAGTTCTTC. Amino acid sequence: CASSLTGYEEQFF.

This chain links TRBV7-8 with TRBJ2-7; the D call may be TRBD1 or TRBD2 (5 bases each). The ends were cut back, 4 bases at V and 2 bases at J, with 12 bases in the middle. Germline V gene lookup returns CDR1 SGHVS and CDR2 FQNEAQ. The CDR3 sequence is 14 residues long. The CDR3: CASSSEGRPYEQYF. The CDR3 nucleotides are TGTGCCAGCAGCTCCGAGGGGCGACCCTACGAGCAGTACTTC.

On this clone: Other DNA variants within this sample encode the same CDR3. This chain connects TRBV5-1 to TRBJ2-5; D is unresolved. The CDR3 has 11 amino acids. V lost 5 bases and J lost 1, with 3 bases in between. CDR1 is SGHRS and CDR2 is YFSETQ in the germline V gene. CDR3 nucleotides: TGCGCCAGCAGGCTCCAAGAGACCCAGTACTTC. Amino acid sequence: CASRLQETQYF.

As for this clone: At one of its ends the junction is not consistent with the germline gene, which may arise from a read error. The chain is built from TRBV19 and TRBJ1-1, with TRBD1 matching over 7 bases. The germline gives CDR1 LNHDA, CDR2 SQIVND (reference sequence). This CDR3 has 16 amino acids. The DNA of the CDR3 is TGTGCCAGTAGTATAGGAGGGGGCCTACGGAACGAGGGGGTTGCTTTT. Protein product: CASSIGGGLRNEGVAF. Full variable domain (rest looked up from reference TRBV19 and TRBJ1-1): DGGITQSPKYLFRKEGQNVTLSCEQNLNHDAMYWYRQDPGQGLRLIYYSQIVNDFQKGDIAEGYSVSREKKESFPLTVTSAQKNPTAFYLCASSIGGGLRNEGVAFGQGTRLTVV.